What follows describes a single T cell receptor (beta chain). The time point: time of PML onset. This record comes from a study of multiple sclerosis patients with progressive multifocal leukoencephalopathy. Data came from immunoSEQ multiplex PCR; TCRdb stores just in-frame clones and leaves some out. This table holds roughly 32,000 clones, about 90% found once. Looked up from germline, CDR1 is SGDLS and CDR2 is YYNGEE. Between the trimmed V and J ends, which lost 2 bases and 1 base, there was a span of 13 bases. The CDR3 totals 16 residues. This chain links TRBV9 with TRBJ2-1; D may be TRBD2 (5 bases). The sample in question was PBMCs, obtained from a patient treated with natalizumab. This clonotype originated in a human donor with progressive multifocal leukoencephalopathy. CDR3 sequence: CASSVGDSRSYNEQFF. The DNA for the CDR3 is TGTGCCAGCAGCGTGGGAGATAGTCGTTCCTACAATGAGCAGTTCTTC.